The source of this T cell receptor (beta chain) is a study of cytomegalovirus exposure and HLA in healthy donors. Study as a whole: Of the donors genotyped, several hundred in all, 75% to 90% fell in the Caucasian-associated ancestry cluster.

The CDR3 has 16 residues. J lost 8 bases, V lost 4 bases, and 11 bases had no gene match. Germline V gene sequence: CDR1 MDHEN, CDR2 SYDVKM. The study, taken as a whole, reports: The productive fraction for most TCR beta V segments was about 87% or about 30% in an earlier analysis. Listed as cytomegalovirus-associated were 150 to 200 TCR beta chains.

Use of 60 Vbeta and 13 Jbeta primers characterized the PCR. Methods used by the authors: The count from a later analysis was some 81 million unique TCR beta chains, about 10 million of them shared. This table comes from immunoSEQ multiplex PCR, and its TCRdb copy is limited to in-frame clones, with some not included. V, J and clone size reflect that table, while D and trimming were determined from the DNA. The sample holds 85,000 to 100,000 clones, about nine tenths seen once. Concerning this clone: The antigen remains unidentified.

The source of this sequence is a young man in good health and CMV-seropositive. The sequencing input was PBMCs. J is TRBJ2-1 and V is TRBV28, with TRBD2 matching over 10 bases. CDR3 coding DNA: TGTGCCAGCAGTTCGACAAGCGGGAGGGCCTGGGATGAGCAGTTCTTC. It codes for CASSSTSGRAWDEQFF.